In this sample, the clone carrying this T cell receptor beta chain turned up a few times. A library of TCRbeta sequences, prepared with unique molecular identifiers, was generated. TCRdb re-derived calls from the PCR reads in MiXCR, one entry per CDR3 protein. The sample carries 500,000 or so distinct CDR3 sequences, over 25% recorded once. The sample is drawn from a study of T-cell reconstitution after alpha-beta-depleted transplantation in children. The origin of this receptor is a human donor who donated a stem cell graft to a child with aplastic anemia. This specimen was PBMCs from the stem cell graft donor, taken from the stem cell graft.

In DNA, the CDR3 is TGTGCCAGCAGACCGCGGGGACAGGGGGCGAGGGAGCAGTACTTC. It codes for CASRPRGQGAREQYF. This rearrangement joins TRBV28 to TRBJ2-7; 12 bases align to TRBD1. This CDR3 has 15 residues. With 6 bases clipped from V and 7 bases from J, the junction kept 10 bases outside the gene matches. Germline V gives CDR1 MDHEN, CDR2 SYDVKM. Based on the CDR3 plus reference TRBV28 and TRBJ2-7, the full variable domain is DVKVTQSSRYLVKRTGEKVFLECVQDMDHENMFWYRQDPGLGLRLIYFSYDVKMKEKGDIPEGYSVSREKKERFSLILESASTNQTSMYLCASRPRGQGAREQYFGPGTRLTVT.